This T cell receptor beta chain was documented in a study of blood T cell repertoires in COVID-19. Study context: Acute and convalescent COVID-19 specimens originated in the United States, Italy and Spain.

V gave up 3 bases and J gave up 1 base, with 9 bases separating them. Germline V lookup: CDR1 MNHNY, CDR2 SVGAGI (reference sequence). This CDR3 is 14 amino acids long. As originally analysed: Reference gene primer amplification gave nucleated cell count estimates. Measured with immunoSEQ multiplex PCR; TCRdb has only the in-frame clones, and not every one. V and J calls and clone size come straight from that table; D and trimming were deduced from the DNA. The repertoire holds about 260,000 clones, with roughly 90% as singletons. Sequencing used peripheral blood. The TCR originated in a human donor in a cohort sampled during active COVID-19. V is TRBV6-6 and J is TRBJ1-2, with D maybe TRBD1 (5 bases). DNA for the CDR3: TGTGCCAGCAGTTATGGGGCTAGTAACTATGGCTACACCTTC. This gives the protein CASSYGASNYGYTF.